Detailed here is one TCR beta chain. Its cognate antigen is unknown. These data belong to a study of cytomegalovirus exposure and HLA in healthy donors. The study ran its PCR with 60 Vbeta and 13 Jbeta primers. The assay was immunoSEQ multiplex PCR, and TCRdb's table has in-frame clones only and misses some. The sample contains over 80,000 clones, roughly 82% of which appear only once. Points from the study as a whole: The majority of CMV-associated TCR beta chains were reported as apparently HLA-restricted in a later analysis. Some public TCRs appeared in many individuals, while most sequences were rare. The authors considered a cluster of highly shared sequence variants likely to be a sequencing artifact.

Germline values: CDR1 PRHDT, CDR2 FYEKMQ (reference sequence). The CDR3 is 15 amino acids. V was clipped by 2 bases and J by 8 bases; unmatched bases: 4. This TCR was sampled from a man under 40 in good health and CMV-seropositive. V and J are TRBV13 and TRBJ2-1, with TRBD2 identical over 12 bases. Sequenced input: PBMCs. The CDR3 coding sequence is TGTGCCAGCAGCTTACTAGCGGGAGGGGTGGATGAGCAGTTCTTC. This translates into CASSLLAGGVDEQFF. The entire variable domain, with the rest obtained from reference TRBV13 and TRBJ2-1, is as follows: AAGVIQSPRHLIKEKRETATLKCYPIPRHDTVYWYQQGPGQDPQFLISFYEKMQSDKGSIPDRFSAQQFSDYHSELNMSSLELGDSALYFCASSLLAGGVDEQFFGPGTRLTVL.